This T cell receptor beta chain was captured by sequencing in a study of blood T cell repertoires in COVID-19. The V end lost 1 base, the J end lost 8 bases, and 14 bases lay between the germline ends. CDR1 and CDR2 from the germline V gene are LGHNT and FRNRAP. The CDR3 is 14 amino acids. The sample holds many counts of this clone. In the study's own analysis: Researchers report that nucleated cell counts were estimated from reference gene primer amplification. Assay: immunoSEQ multiplex PCR; the TCRdb copy retains only in-frame clones and omits some. V and J calls and clone size come straight from that table; D and trimming were deduced from the DNA. Seen here are about 170,000 clones, around 83% observed once, and the top ten hold around 20%.

The V and J genes are TRBV12-5 and TRBJ1-2; D call uncertain. The sequenced sample consisted of peripheral blood. This receptor was identified in a woman in her 70s who had recovered from COVID-19. The CDR3 sequence is CASGLGNGVEGYTF. The DNA for the CDR3 is TGTGCTAGTGGTTTGGGAAACGGGGTGGAAGGCTACACCTTC.